This TCR beta chain was obtained from a study of PD-1 blockade in classical Hodgkin lymphoma. As for the study in general: Nivolumab dosing for patients was 3 mg/kg, administered intravenously every 2 weeks. General study findings and limits: According to reports, newly diagnosed patients had lower baseline TCR diversity than healthy donors, and relapsed/refractory patients had lower baseline TCR diversity still. Patients starting nivolumab under 1 year after ASCT were excluded.

Some clones are missing from TCRdb's copy, which holds only in-frame ones; the method was immunoSEQ multiplex PCR. This sample has just over 25,000 clones; just over 85% occur once, and the top ten carry around 2.6%. This CDR3 contains 15 residues. The V and J ends lost 7 bases and 6 bases, in that order; junction bases with no gene match: 10. Germline assignment: CDR1 WNHNN and CDR2 SYGVQD (reference sequence). Each and every patient relapsed after autologous stem cell transplantation, and patients got differing brentuximab vedotin exposure. On this clone: Its target is unknown.

Here the sequenced sample was peripheral blood mononuclear cells (PBMCs), taken at baseline. The clonotype comes from a human donor with classical Hodgkin lymphoma. V usage is TRBV10-1 and J usage is TRBJ2-3; 10 bases line up with TRBD1. CDR3 sequence: CASIPRDRGCDTQYF. The CDR3 DNA reads as TGCGCCAGCATCCCCCGGGACAGGGGCTGCGATACGCAGTATTTT.